This TCR beta chain was documented in a study of blood T cell repertoires in COVID-19. On the study more broadly: Material from acute and convalescent COVID-19 was sourced from the United States, Italy and Spain. PBMCs, B-cell-depleted T cells, or T cells provided the cDNA or gDNA that made up the material.

Profiling relied on immunoSEQ multiplex PCR, and the TCRdb table lists in-frame clones only, not all of them. The sample includes 80,000 to 100,000 clones, roughly 70% of them seen just once. From germline, CDR1 is MNHEY and CDR2 SMNVEV (reference sequence). V lost 4 bases, J lost 4 bases, and 14 bases lay in between. This CDR3 is built from 15 residues. Seattle researchers signed up patients amid active infection and tracked them longitudinally. The chain joins TRBV27 to TRBJ2-1, with D hard to call. This TCR was sampled from a man aged 65 to 85 with COVID-19, enrolled during active disease. Material for sequencing was peripheral blood. The chain's CDR3 is CASSYYGMIYNEQFF. CDR3 coding DNA: TGTGCCAGCAGTTACTACGGAATGATATACAATGAGCAGTTCTTC.